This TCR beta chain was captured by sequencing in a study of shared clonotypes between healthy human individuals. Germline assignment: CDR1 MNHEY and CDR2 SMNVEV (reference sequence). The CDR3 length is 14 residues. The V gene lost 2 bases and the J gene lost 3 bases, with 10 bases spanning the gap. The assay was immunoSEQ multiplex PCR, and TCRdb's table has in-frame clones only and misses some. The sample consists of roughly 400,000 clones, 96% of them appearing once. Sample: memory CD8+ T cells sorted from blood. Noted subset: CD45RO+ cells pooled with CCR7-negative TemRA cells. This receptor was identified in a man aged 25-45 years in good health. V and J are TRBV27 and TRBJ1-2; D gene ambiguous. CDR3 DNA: TGTGCCAGCAGTTTAGATCGGGGTGACTATGGCTACACCTTC. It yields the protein CASSLDRGDYGYTF.